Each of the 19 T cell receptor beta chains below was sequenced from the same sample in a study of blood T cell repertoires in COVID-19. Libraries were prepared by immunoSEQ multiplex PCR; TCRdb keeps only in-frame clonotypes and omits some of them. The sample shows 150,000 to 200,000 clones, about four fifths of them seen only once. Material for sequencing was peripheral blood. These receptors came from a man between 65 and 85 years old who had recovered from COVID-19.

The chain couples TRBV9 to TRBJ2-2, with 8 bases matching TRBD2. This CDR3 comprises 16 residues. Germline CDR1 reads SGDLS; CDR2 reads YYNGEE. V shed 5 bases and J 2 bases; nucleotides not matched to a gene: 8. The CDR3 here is CASSKLAGTNTGELFF. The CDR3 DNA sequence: TGTGCCAGCAGTAAGTTAGCGGGAACAAACACCGGGGAGCTGTTTTTT.

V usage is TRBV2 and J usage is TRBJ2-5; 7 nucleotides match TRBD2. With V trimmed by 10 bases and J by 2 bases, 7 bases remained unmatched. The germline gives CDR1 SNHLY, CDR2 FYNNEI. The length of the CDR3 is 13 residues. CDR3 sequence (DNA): TGTGCCACCAAACGGGGGGAACAAGAGACCCAGTACTTC. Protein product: CATKRGEQETQYF.

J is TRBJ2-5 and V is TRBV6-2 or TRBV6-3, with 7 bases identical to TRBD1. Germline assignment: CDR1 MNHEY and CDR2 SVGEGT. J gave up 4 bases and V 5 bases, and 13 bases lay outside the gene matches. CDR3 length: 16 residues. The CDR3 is CASSPILSTGLETQYF. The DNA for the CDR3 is TGTGCCAGCAGTCCGATACTATCGACAGGGCTAGAGACCCAGTACTTC.

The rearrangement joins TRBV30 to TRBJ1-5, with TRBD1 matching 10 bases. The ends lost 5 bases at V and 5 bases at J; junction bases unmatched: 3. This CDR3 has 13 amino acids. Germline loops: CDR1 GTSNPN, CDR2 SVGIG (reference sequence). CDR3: CAWGDRGDQPQHF. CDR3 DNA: TGTGCCTGGGGGGACAGGGGAGATCAGCCCCAGCATTTT.

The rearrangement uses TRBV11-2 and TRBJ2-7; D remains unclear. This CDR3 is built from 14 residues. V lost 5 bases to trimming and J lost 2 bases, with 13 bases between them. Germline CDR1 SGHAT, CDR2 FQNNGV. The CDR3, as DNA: TGTGCCAGCAGCCCGTACCCGCAGACCTACGAGCAGTACTTC. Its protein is CASSPYPQTYEQYF.

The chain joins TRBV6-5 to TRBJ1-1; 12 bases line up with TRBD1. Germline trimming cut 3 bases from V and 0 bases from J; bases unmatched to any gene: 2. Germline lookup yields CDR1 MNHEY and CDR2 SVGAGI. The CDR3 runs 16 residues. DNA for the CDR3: TGTGCCAGCAGTTATGGGACAGGGGGCCTGAACACTGAAGCTTTCTTT. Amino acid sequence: CASSYGTGGLNTEAFF.

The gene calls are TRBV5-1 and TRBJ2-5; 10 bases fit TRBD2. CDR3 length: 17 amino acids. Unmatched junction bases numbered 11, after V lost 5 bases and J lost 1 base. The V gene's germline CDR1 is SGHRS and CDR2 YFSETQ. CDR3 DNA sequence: TGCGCCAGCAGAGCCGGGACTAGCGAGGTTCGCCAAGAGACCCAGTACTTC. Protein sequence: CASRAGTSEVRQETQYF.

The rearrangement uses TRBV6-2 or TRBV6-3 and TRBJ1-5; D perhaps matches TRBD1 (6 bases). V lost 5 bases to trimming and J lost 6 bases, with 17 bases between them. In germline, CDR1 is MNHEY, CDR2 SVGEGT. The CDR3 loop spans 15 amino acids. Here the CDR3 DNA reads TGTGCCAGCAGTCCATCGGGGGGGGCTCGTCAGCCCCAGCATTTT. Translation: CASSPSGGARQPQHF.

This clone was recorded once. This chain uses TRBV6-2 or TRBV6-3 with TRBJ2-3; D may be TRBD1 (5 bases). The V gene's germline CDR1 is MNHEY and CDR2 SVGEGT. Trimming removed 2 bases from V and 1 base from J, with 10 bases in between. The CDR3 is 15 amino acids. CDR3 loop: CASSYGAEGTDTQYF. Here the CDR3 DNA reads TGTGCCAGCAGTTACGGGGCTGAAGGCACAGATACGCAGTATTTT.

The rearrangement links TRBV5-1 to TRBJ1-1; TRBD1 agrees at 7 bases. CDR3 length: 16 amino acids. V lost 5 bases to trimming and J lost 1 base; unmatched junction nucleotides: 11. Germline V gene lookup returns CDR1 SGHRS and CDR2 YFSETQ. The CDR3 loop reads CASSLRTGAQNTEAFF. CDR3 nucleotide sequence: TGCGCCAGCAGTTTACGAACAGGGGCCCAGAACACTGAAGCTTTCTTT.

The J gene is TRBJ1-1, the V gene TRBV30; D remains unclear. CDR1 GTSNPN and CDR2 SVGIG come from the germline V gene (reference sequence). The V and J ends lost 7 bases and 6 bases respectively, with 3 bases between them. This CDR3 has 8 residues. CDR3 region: CALAEAFF. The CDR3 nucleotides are TGTGCCTTAGCTGAAGCTTTCTTT.

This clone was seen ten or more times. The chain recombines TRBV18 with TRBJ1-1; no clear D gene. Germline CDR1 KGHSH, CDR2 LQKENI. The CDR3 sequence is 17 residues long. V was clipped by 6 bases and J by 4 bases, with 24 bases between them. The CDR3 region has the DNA TGTGCCAGCTCCCCCTTCCCGGAGACGTCGGGTACCACTGAAGCTTTCTTT. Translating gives CASSPFPETSGTTEAFF. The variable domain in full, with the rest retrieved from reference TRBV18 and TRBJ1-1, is NAGVMQNPRHLVRRRGQEARLRCSPMKGHSHVYWYRQLPEEGLKFMVYLQKENIIDESGMPKERFSAEFPKEGPSILRIQQVVRGDSAAYFCASSPFPETSGTTEAFFGQGTRLTVV.

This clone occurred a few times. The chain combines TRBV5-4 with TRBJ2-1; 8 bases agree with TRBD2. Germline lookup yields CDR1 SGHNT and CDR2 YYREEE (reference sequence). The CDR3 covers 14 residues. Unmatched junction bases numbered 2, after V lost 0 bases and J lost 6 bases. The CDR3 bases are TGTGCCAGCAGCTTGGGAGGGACTAGCAATGAGCAGTTCTTC. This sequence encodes CASSLGGTSNEQFF.

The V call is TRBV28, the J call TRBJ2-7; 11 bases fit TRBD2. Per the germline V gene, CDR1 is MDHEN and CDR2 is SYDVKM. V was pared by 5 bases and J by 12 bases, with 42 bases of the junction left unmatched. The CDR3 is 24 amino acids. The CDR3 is CASSRPGRGPREVLAGGPGLGGYF. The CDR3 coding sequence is TGTGCCAGCAGTCGCCCCGGACGTGGGCCCAGGGAGGTTCTAGCGGGAGGACCCGGGCTAGGAGGGTACTTC.

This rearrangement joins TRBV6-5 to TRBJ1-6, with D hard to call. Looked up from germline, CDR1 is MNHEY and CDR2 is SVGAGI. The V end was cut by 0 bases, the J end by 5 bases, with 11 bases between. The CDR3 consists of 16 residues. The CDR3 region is CASSYSSQVNNSPLHF. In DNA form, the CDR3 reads TGTGCCAGCAGTTACTCGAGTCAGGTTAATAATTCACCCCTCCACTTT.

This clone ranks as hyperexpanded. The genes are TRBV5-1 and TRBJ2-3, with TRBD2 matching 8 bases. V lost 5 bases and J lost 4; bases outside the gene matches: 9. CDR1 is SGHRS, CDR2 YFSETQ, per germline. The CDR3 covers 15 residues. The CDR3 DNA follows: TGCGCCAGCAGTAAAGCGGGAGCTCCCGCAGATACGCAGTATTTT. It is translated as CASSKAGAPADTQYF.

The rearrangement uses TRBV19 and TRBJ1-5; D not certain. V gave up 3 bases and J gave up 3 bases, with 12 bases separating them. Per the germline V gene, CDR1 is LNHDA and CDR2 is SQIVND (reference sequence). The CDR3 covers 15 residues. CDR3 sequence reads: CASSIVDGYNQPQHF. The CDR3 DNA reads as TGTGCCAGTAGTATCGTCGACGGGTACAATCAGCCCCAGCATTTT.

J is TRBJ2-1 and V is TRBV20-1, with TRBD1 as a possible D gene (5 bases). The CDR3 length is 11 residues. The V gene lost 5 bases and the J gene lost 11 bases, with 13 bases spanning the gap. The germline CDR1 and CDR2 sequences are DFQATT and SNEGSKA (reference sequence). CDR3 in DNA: TGCAGTGCTCCTCGGCAGGGTAAGCAGTTCTTC. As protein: CSAPRQGKQFF.

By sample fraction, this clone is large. DNA of the CDR3: TGTGCCAGCAGTTACCCCCCCGGAGGGAAGAACACTGAAGCTTTCTTT. This sequence encodes CASSYPPGGKNTEAFF. This chain connects TRBV6-2 or TRBV6-3 to TRBJ1-1; D remains unclear. Trimming pared 2 bases from V and 1 base from J, leaving 14 bases between. The CDR3 is made up of 16 amino acids. Germline V gene data show CDR1 as MNHEY and CDR2 as SVGEGT.